The clone carrying this T cell receptor beta chain was detected a few times. What it binds is unknown. The data were obtained in a study of brain T cells in children with intractable seizures. This CDR3 is built from 13 residues. Trimming took off 2 bases at V and 4 bases at J, with 9 bases between the two ends. Profiled with immunoSEQ multiplex PCR; TCRdb holds only in-frame clones, not every one. The sample lists 88,000 or so clones, about 90% occurring once. Findings and caveats of the study: Only CDR3 sequence similarity suggested viral specificity, without known HCMV serostatus.

The J gene is TRBJ2-7, the V gene TRBV12-3 or TRBV12-4, with D possibly being TRBD2 (5 bases). The clonotype comes from a girl aged 2-10 years with Rasmussen encephalitis and intractable seizures. Specimen: peripheral blood, collected at surgery. CDR3 residues: CASSLRERYEQYF. The CDR3 region has the DNA TGTGCCAGCAGTTTAAGGGAGAGGTACGAGCAGTACTTC.